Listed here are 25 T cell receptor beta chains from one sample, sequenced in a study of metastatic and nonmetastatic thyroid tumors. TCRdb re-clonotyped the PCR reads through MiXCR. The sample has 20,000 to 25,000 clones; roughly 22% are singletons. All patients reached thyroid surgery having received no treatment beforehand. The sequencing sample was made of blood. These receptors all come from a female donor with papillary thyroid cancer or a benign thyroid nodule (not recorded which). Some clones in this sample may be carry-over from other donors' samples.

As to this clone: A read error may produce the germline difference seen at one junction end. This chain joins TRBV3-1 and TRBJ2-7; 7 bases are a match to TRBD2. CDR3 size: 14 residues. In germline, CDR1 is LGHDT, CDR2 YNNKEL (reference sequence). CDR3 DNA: TGTGCCATCAGCCAAGATGGCGGGGGCTACGAGCAGTACTTC. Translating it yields CAISQDGGGYEQYF.

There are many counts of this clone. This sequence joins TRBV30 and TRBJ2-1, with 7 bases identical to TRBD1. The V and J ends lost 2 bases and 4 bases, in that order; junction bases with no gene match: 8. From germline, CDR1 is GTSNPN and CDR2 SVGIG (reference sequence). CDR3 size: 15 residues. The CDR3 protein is CAWSNPQGWYNEQFF. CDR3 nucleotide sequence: TGTGCCTGGAGTAACCCACAGGGGTGGTACAATGAGCAGTTCTTC.

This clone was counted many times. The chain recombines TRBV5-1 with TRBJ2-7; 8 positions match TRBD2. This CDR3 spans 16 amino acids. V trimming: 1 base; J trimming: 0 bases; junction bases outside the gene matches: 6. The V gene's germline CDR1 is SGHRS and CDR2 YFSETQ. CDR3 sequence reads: CASSLSLREGSYEQYF. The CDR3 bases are TGCGCCAGCAGCTTGTCTCTACGGGAGGGCTCCTACGAGCAGTACTTC.

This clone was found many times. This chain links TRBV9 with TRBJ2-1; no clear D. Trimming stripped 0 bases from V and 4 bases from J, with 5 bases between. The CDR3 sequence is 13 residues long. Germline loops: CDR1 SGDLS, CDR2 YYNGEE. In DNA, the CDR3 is TGTGCCAGCAGCGTAGCAGGTTACAATGAGCAGTTCTTC. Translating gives CASSVAGYNEQFF. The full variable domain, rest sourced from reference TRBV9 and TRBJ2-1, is DSGVTQTPKHLITATGQRVTLRCSPRSGDLSVYWYQQSLDQGLQFLIQYYNGEERAKGNILERFSAQQFPDLHSELNLSSLELGDSALYFCASSVAGYNEQFFGPGTRLTVL.

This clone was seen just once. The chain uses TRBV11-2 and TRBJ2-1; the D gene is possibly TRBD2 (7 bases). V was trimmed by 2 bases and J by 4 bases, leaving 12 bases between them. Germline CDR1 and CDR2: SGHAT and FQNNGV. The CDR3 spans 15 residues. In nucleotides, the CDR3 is TGTGCCAGCAGCTTATCCCGGGGGGCTTACAATGAGCAGTTCTTC. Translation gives CASSLSRGAYNEQFF.

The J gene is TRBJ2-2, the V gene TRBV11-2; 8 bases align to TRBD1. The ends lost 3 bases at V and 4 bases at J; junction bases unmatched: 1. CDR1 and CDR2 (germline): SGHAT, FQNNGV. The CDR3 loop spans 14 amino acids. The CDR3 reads CASSLDRATGELFF. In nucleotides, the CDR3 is TGTGCCAGCAGCTTGGACAGGGCCACCGGGGAGCTGTTTTTT.

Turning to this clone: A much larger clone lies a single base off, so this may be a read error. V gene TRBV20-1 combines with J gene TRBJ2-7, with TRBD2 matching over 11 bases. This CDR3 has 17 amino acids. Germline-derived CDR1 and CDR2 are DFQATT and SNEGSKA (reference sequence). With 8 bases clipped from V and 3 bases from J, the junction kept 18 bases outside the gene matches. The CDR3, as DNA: TGCAGTTCCCCCGGGACTAGCGGACTAGGAGGGGACTACGAGCAGTACTTC. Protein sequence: CSSPGTSGLGGDYEQYF.

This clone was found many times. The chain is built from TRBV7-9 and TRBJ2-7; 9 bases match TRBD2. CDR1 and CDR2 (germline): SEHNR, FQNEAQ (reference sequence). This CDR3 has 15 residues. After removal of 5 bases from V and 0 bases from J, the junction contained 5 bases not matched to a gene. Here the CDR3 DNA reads TGTGCCAGCAGCCCCGGGACTAGCAACTCCTACGAGCAGTACTTC. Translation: CASSPGTSNSYEQYF.

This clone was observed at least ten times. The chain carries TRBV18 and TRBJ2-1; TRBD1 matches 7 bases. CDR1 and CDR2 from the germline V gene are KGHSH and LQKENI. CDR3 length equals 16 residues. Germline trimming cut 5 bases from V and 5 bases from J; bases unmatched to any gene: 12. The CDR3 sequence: CASSGFGTAVDNEQFF. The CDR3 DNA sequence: TGTGCCAGCTCAGGTTTCGGGACAGCGGTCGACAATGAGCAGTTCTTC.

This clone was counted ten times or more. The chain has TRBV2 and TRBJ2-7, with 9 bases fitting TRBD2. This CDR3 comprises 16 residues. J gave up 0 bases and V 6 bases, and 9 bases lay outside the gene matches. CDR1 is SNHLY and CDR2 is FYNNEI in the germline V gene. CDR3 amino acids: CASRGASGTYSYEQYF. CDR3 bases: TGTGCCAGCAGGGGAGCTAGCGGGACCTACTCCTACGAGCAGTACTTC.

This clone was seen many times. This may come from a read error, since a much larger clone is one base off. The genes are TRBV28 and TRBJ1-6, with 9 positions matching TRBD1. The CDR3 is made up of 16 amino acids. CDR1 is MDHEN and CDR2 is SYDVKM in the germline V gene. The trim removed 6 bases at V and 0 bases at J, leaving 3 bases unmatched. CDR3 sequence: CASRRQGGSYNSPLHF. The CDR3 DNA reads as TGTGCCAGCAGAAGACAGGGGGGCTCCTATAATTCACCCCTCCACTTT. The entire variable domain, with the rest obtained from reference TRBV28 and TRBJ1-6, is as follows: DVKVTQSSRYLVKRTGEKVFLECVQDMDHENMFWYRQDPGLGLRLIYFSYDVKMKEKGDIPEGYSVSREKKERFSLILESASTNQTSMYLCASRRQGGSYNSPLHFGNGTRLTVT.

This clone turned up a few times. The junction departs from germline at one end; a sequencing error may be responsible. CDR3 nucleotides: TGCAGTGCTAGTCTGGTGACGGGCTCCGCCGAGCAATACTTC. It codes for CSASLVTGSAEQYF. The chain links TRBV20-1 to TRBJ2-7, with D unclear. The CDR3 totals 14 residues. The germline gives CDR1 DFQATT, CDR2 SNEGSKA (reference sequence).

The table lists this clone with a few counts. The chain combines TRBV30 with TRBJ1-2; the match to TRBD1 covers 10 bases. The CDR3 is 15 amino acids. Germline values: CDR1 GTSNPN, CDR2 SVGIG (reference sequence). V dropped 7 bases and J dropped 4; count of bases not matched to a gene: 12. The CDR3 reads CASPGQGIVAYGYTF. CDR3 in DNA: TGTGCCTCGCCGGGACAGGGGATCGTCGCCTATGGCTACACCTTC. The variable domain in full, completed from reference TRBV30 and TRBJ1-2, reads SQTIHQWPATLVQPVGSPLSLECTVEGTSNPNLYWYRQAAGRGLQLLFYSVGIGQISSEVPQNLSASRPQDRQFILSSKKLLLSDSGFYLCASPGQGIVAYGYTFGSGTRLTVV.

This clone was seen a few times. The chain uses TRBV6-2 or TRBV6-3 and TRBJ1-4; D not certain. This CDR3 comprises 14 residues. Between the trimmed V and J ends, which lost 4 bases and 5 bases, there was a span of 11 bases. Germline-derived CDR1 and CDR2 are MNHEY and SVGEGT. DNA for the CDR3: TGTGCCAGCAGTTTTTCCGGGAGCAATGAAAAACTGTTTTTT. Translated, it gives CASSFSGSNEKLFF.

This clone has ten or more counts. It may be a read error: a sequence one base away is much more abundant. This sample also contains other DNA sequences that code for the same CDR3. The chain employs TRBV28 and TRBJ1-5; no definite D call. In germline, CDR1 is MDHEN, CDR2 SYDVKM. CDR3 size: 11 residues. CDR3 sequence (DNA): TGTGCCAGCAGTTTCAACCAGCCCCAGCACTTT. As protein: CASSFNQPQHF.

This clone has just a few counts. CDR3 protein: CASSQIRTSGGSYNEQFF. The CDR3, as DNA: TGTGCCAGCAGTCAAATTAGGACTAGCGGAGGCTCCTACAATGAGCAGTTCTTC. This rearrangement joins TRBV4-2 to TRBJ2-1, with TRBD2 matching 10 bases. Germline V gene data show CDR1 as LGHNA and CDR2 as YNFKEQ. V shed 6 bases, J shed 0 bases, and the junction held 11 bases outside the gene matches. The CDR3 runs 18 residues.

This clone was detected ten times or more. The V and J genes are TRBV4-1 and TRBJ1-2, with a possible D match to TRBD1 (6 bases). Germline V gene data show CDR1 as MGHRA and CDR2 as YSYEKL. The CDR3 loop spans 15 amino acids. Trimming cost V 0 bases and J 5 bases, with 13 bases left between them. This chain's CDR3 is CASSQEINREYGYTF. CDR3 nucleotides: TGCGCCAGCAGCCAAGAAATAAACAGGGAGTATGGCTACACCTTC.

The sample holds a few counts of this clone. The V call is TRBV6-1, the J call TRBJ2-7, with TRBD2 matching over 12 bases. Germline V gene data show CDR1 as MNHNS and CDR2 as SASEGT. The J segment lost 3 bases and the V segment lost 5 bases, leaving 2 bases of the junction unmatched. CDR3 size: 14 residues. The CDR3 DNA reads TGTGCCAGCAGTCCGGGACTAGCGGGCTACGAGCAGTACTTC. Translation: CASSPGLAGYEQYF.

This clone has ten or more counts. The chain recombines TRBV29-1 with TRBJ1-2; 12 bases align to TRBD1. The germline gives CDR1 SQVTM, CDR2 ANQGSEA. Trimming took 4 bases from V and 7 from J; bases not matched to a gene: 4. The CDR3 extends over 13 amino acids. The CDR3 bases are TGCAGCGTTGGGGACAGGGGGCATGCTGGCTACACCTTC. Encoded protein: CSVGDRGHAGYTF.

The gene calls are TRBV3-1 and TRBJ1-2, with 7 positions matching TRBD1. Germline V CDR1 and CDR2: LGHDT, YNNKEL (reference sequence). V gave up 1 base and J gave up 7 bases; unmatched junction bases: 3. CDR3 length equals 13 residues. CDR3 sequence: CASSQVGGSGYTF. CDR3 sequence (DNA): TGTGCCAGCAGCCAAGTAGGGGGCAGTGGCTACACCTTC.

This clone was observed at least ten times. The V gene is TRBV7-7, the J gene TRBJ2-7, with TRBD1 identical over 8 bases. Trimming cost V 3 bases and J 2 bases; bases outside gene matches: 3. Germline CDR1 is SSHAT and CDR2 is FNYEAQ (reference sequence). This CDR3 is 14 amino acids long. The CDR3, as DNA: TGTGCCAGCAGCTTGGGGACAGGCCCCTACGAGCAGTACTTC. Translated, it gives CASSLGTGPYEQYF.

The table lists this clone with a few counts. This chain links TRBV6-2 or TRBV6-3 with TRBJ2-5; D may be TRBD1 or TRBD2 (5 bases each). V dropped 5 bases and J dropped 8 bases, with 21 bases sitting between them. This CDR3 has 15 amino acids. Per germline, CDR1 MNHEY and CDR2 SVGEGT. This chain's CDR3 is CASSQAGAEENTQYF. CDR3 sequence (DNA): TGTGCCAGCAGTCAGGCCGGGGCAGAAGAGAACACCCAGTACTTC.

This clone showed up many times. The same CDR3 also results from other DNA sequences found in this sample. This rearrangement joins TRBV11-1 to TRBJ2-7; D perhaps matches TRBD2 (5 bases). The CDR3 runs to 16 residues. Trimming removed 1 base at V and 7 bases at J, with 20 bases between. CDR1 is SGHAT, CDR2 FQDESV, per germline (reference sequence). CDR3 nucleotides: TGTGCCAGCAGCTTAGGGGCCGGGTCTGCCTCGGGAGAGCAGTACTTC. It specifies CASSLGAGSASGEQYF.

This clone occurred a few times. The CDR3 here is CASSSLRDTEAFF. CDR3 DNA: TGTGCCAGCAGTTCCCTCCGGGACACTGAAGCTTTCTTT. The V gene is TRBV6-5, the J gene TRBJ1-1; unclear D gene. The CDR3 covers 13 residues. Trimming pared 4 bases from V and 3 bases from J, leaving 9 bases between. From germline, CDR1 is MNHEY and CDR2 SVGAGI.

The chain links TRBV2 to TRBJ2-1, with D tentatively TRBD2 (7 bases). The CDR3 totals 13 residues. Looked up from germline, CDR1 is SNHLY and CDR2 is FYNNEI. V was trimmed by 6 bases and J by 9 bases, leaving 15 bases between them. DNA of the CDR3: TGTGCCAGCAGAGGGACGGGGGGCAGTGAGCAGTTCTTC. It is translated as CASRGTGGSEQFF.